The clone carrying this TCR beta chain was observed many times. Its specificity is unknown. TCRdb reprocessed the 5' RACE reads via MiXCR and lists one record per CDR3 protein. The data show approximately 90,000 distinct CDR3 sequences, with roughly 3.5% seen just once and 5% to 7.5% held by the top ten. The data derive from a study of neurological immune-mediated disorders. In the study overall: Relapsing-remitting disease was seen in about 90% of the roughly 34 multiple sclerosis patients, and secondary progressive disease was seen in 3. Overall study findings and caveats: Whereas HTLV-1-associated myelopathy showed the most TCR clonal expansion, multiple sclerosis showed the least, with levels below those of healthy controls.

The CDR3 is made up of 16 amino acids. The J segment lost 0 bases and the V segment lost 6 bases, leaving 7 bases of the junction unmatched. The chain employs TRBV12-3 or TRBV12-4 and TRBJ1-5; 8 bases are shared with TRBD1. This receptor was obtained from a woman younger than 30 with multiple sclerosis. Sequencing was carried out using PBMCs. This CDR3 reads CASSPTGTGSNQPQHF. CDR3 in DNA: TGTGCCAGCAGCCCCACCGGGACAGGTAGCAATCAGCCCCAGCATTTT.